This T cell receptor (beta chain) derives from a study of blood T cell repertoires in COVID-19. Study as a whole: Nucleic acid was either cDNA or gDNA, and it came from T cells, B-cell-depleted T cells, or PBMCs.

The method was immunoSEQ multiplex PCR; TCRdb's version includes in-frame clones alone and lacks a portion of them. The top ten clones hold approximately 30% of a sample with around 71,000 clones, about 80% of them seen once. This CDR3 spans 16 amino acids. Germline loops: CDR1 LGHDT, CDR2 YNNKEL (reference sequence). V shed 1 base and J 4 bases; nucleotides not matched to a gene: 1. The V call is TRBV3-1 (or the pseudogene TRBV3-2), the J call TRBJ2-5; TRBD2 matches at 15 bases. Sequenced input: peripheral blood. The receptor comes from a man aged 65 to 79 with acute or convalescent COVID-19. The CDR3 is CASSQGGLAGGETQYF. The CDR3 DNA reads as TGTGCCAGCAGCCAAGGGGGACTAGCGGGAGGAGAGACCCAGTACTTC.